The sequence of this TCR beta chain was determined in a study of blood T cell repertoires in COVID-19. Study-wide background: Acute and convalescent COVID-19 samples came from the United States, Italy and Spain.

The V and J ends lost 4 bases and 2 bases respectively, with 7 bases between them. This CDR3 is 13 amino acids long. Germline V gives CDR1 SGHRS, CDR2 YFSETQ. In this sample, this clone turned up a few times. Data came from immunoSEQ multiplex PCR; TCRdb stores just in-frame clones and leaves some out. The data show 85,000 or so clones, 81% seen once. The chain has TRBV5-1 and TRBJ1-5; D is uncertain. The receptor comes from a man older than 75 with acute or convalescent COVID-19. Sample: peripheral blood. CDR3 DNA sequence: TGCGCCAGCAGCGCCGAGGGCAATCAGCCCCAGCATTTT. Translated: CASSAEGNQPQHF.